One sample yielded the 3 T cell receptor beta chains listed below, sequenced in a study of T cell responses to AZD1222 COVID-19 vaccine. Sequencing was performed with immunoSEQ multiplex PCR; in TCRdb, only in-frame clones are kept and a portion is missing. There are more than 100,000 clones in the sample; 80% to 90% occur only once, and more than 2.5% lies in the top ten. Sequencing was performed on peripheral blood, taken on day 0 of AZD1222 vaccination. The receptors were sampled from an adult in good health.

The chain joins TRBV5-4 to TRBJ1-2, with 9 nucleotides matching TRBD1. This CDR3 region has 15 residues. Germline V gene sequence: CDR1 SGHNT, CDR2 YYREEE (reference sequence). V dropped 0 bases and J dropped 0; count of bases not matched to a gene: 0. The CDR3 region is CASSLGQGANYGYTF. The CDR3 bases are TGTGCCAGCAGCTTGGGACAGGGGGCTAACTATGGCTACACCTTC.

The V gene is TRBV28, the J gene TRBJ2-7; the D gene is possibly TRBD1 (5 bases). V dropped 5 bases and J dropped 6 bases, with 20 bases sitting between them. The CDR3 loop spans 15 amino acids. CDR1 MDHEN and CDR2 SYDVKM come from the germline V gene. The CDR3 loop is CASSRRVGWGSEQYF. The CDR3 DNA follows: TGTGCCAGCAGTCGCAGGGTGGGGTGGGGCTCCGAGCAGTACTTC.

The chain employs TRBV12-1 and TRBJ2-1; the DNA was not used to check the table's D call, TRBD2. TRBV12-1 has pseudogene status. The CDR3 sequence is 15 residues long. The CDR3 bases are TGTGCCAGCAGCTTTGTAGCGGACACCTACAATGAGCAGTTCTTC. It specifies CASSFVADTYNEQFF.